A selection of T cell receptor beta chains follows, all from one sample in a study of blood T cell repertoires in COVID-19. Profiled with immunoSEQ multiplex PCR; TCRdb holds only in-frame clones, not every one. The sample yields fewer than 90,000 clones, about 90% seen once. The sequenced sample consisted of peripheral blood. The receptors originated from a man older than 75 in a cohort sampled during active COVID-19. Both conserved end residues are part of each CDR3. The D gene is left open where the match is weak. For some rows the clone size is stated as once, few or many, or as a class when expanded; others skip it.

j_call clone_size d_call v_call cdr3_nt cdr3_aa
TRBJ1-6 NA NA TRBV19 TGTGCCAGTAGTATGGTAGCACTTCGCGGGGAAAGCTCCTATAATTCACCCCTCCACTTT CASSMVALRGESSYNSPLHF
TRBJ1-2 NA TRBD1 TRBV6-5 TGTGCCATCGGAAATACAGGGGAGTATGGCTACACCTTC CAIGNTGEYGYTF
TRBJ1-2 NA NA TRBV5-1 TGCGCCAGCAGCTTGGATGGTAACGGGAACTATGGCTACACCTTC CASSLDGNGNYGYTF
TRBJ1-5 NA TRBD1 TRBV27 TGTGCCAGCAGCAAAGACAGGGGGCGTCAGCCCCAGCATTTT CASSKDRGRQPQHF
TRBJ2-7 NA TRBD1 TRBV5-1 TGCGCCAGCAGCCCCAGACAGGGCCCCTACGAGCAGTACTTC CASSPRQGPYEQYF
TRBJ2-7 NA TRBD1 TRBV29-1 TGCAGCGTTGAAACAGGGGGGTACGAGCAGTACTTC CSVETGGYEQYF
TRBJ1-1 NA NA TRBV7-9 TGTGCCAGCAGCTCCTATTTTAGGAACGGAACCGCGGGGACTGAAGCTTTCTTT CASSSYFRNGTAGTEAFF
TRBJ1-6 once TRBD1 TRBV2 TGTGCCAGTAGACAGGGGGCTGGGAATTCACCCCTCCACTTT CASRQGAGNSPLHF
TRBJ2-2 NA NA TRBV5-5 TGTGCCAGCAGGTCAGAATTTACCGGGGAGCTGTTTTTT CASRSEFTGELFF
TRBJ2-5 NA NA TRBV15 TGTGCCACCAGCAGCGGGGAGACCCAGTACTTC CATSSGETQYF
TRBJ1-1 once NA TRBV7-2 TGTGCCAGCAGCTTAAGCCACGGAGGCAGGGGTACTTTCTTT CASSLSHGGRGTFF
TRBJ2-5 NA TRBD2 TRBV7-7 TGTGCCAGCAGCCCGGTTAGCGGGGGCCTCCAAGAGACCCAGTACTTC CASSPVSGGLQETQYF
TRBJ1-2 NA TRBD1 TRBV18 TGTGCCAGCTCACTGGACAGGGGTTTGGATGGCTACACCTTC CASSLDRGLDGYTF
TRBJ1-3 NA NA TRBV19 TGTGCCAGTAAGGACAGCTCTGGAAACACCATATATTTT CASKDSSGNTIYF
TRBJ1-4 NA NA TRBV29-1 TGCAGCGTCCACCAGCAGGGCTCAACTAATGAAAAACTGTTTTTT CSVHQQGSTNEKLFF
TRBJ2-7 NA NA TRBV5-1 TGCGCCAGCAGCTTCCAAGGAGGTTTTGACGAGCAGTACTTC CASSFQGGFDEQYF
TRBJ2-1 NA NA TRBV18 TGTGCCAGCTCACCGGGGGCCAGCTCCTACAATGAGCAGTTCTTC CASSPGASSYNEQFF
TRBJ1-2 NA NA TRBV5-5 TGTGCCAGCAGCTTCCAGGGCGACGGAGGCTACACCTTC CASSFQGDGGYTF
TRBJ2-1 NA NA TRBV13 TGTGCCAGCAGCCCCCTAGGGAGGACTGACTACAATGAGCAGTTCTTC CASSPLGRTDYNEQFF
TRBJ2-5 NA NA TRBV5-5 TGTGCCAGCAGCTGGCAGGGTCCAGAGACCCAGTACTTC CASSWQGPETQYF
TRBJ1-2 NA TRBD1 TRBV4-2 TGTGCCAGCAGCCAGGATGGGACAGGGTCGAACTATGGCTACACCTTC CASSQDGTGSNYGYTF
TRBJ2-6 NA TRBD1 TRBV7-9 TGTGCCAGCAACAAAGTAGGGGGACAGGCGGTTTCGCCCAACGTCCTGACTTTC CASNKVGGQAVSPNVLTF
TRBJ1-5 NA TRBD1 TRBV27 TGTGCCAGCACCGGGACAGTCCCGTCTAGCAATCAGCCCCAGCATTTT CASTGTVPSSNQPQHF
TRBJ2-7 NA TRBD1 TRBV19 TGTGCCAGTAGTCCGGGACAGGGGGCTTACGAGCAGTACTTC CASSPGQGAYEQYF
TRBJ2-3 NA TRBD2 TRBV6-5 TGTGCCAGCAGGGTTAGCGGGGGCCGGCCAGATACGCAGTATTTT CASRVSGGRPDTQYF
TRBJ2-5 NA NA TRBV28 TGTGCCGCTAGCCCCCCGGGACACACCCAAGAGACCCAGTACTTC CAASPPGHTQETQYF
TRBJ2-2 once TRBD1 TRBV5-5 TGTGCCAGCAGTCCCCGGCAGGGGGTAAATACCGGGGAGCTGTTTTTT CASSPRQGVNTGELFF
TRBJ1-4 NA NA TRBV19 TGTGCCAGTAGTCCGCCCGGGGGTACAACTAATGAAAAACTGTTTTTT CASSPPGGTTNEKLFF
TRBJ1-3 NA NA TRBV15 TGTGCCACCAGCAGAGACAGGGTTGCTGGAAACACCATATATTTT CATSRDRVAGNTIYF
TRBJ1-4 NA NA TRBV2 TGTGCCAGCAGTTACGACAAGGCTAATGAAAAACTGTTTTTT CASSYDKANEKLFF
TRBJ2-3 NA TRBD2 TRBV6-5 TGTGCCAGCGGATTAAGCGGGGGAGCTACAGATACGCAGTATTTT CASGLSGGATDTQYF
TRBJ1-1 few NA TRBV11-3 TGTGCCAGCAGCTTAGGTGGAACAGGGAACACTGAAGCTTTCTTT CASSLGGTGNTEAFF
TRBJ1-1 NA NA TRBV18 TGTGCCAGCTCGAAAAGCCTGAACACTGAAGCTTTCTTT CASSKSLNTEAFF
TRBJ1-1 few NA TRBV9 TGTGCCAGCAGCGTAGGACATTTGAACACTGAAGCTTTCTTT CASSVGHLNTEAFF
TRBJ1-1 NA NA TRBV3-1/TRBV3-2 TGTGCCAGCGCCTATTGGTCTGGCACTGAAGCTTTCTTT CASAYWSGTEAFF
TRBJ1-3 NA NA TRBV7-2 TGTGCCAGCAGCTTAGCGGGACTGCCGGGAGGGGACACCATATATTTT CASSLAGLPGGDTIYF
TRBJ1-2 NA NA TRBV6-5 TGTGCCAGCAGTTCGGCAAAGGCGGACAGTGGCTATGGCTACACCTTC CASSSAKADSGYGYTF
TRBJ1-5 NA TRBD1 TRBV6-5 TGTGCCAGCAGTATTACAGGGGGCAATCAGCCCCAGCATTTT CASSITGGNQPQHF
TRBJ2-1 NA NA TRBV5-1 TGCGCCAGCAGCTGGTTCGGTGAGCAGTTCTTC CASSWFGEQFF
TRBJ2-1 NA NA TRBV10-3 TGTGCCATCAAAGGAGACAGTGACGACAATGAGCAGTTCTTC CAIKGDSDDNEQFF
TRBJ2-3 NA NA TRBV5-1 TGCGCCAGCAGCCCGGATGGGCAGGGAACAGATACGCAGTATTTT CASSPDGQGTDTQYF
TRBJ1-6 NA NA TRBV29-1 TGCAGCGTTGAAGTCGTGGGGGAGGCCCTCCACTTT CSVEVVGEALHF
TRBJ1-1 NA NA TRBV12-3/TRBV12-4 TGTGCCAGCAGCCGTACACATAACACTGAAGCTTTCTTT CASSRTHNTEAFF
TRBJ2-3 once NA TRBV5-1 TGCGCCAGCAGCTTGGGATCGGTTAGTCGGCTGGGCGGCACAGATACGCAGTATTTT CASSLGSVSRLGGTDTQYF
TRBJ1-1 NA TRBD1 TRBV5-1 TGCGCCAGCAGCTTAAGGACAGGGGATAACACTGAAGCTTTCTTT CASSLRTGDNTEAFF
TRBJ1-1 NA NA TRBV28 TGTGCCAGCAGTCCTGGACTCGCCCGGGGAGCTTTCTTT CASSPGLARGAFF